These T cell receptor beta chains were read from a single sample in a study of metastatic and nonmetastatic thyroid tumors. TCRdb re-called the PCR reads with MiXCR. The data show 25,000 to 35,000 clones, with roughly 4.2% seen just once and 21% held by the top ten. The sequencing sample was made of blood. These TCRs come from a female donor with papillary thyroid cancer or a benign thyroid nodule (not recorded which). Some clones in this sample may be carry-over from other donors' samples. Both conserved end residues are part of each CDR3. The order of the fields is V gene, D gene, J gene, clone size, CDR3 protein, CDR3 DNA. D genes are given only for firm matches. A clone size is listed for some rows: how often the clone was seen (once, few, many), or a class if it is expanded.

TRBV7-9	NA	TRBJ2-7	NA	CASLAAGTPIYEQYF	TGTGCCAGCCTAGCTGCCGGGACACCTATCTACGAGCAGTACTTC
TRBV11-2	NA	TRBJ2-7	many	CASSLSSVHEQYF	TGTGCCAGCAGCTTATCCAGCGTCCACGAGCAGTACTTC
TRBV24-1	TRBD1	TRBJ1-5	few	CATSDGQVNQPQHF	TGTGCCACCAGTGATGGACAGGTGAATCAGCCCCAGCATTTT
TRBV14	TRBD2	TRBJ2-1	many	CASRRAGGTYNEQFF	TGTGCCAGCAGGAGAGCGGGAGGTACCTACAATGAGCAGTTCTTC
TRBV27	TRBD1	TRBJ2-2	few	CASSGTVNTWELFF	TGTGCCAGCTCCGGGACAGTGAACACCTGGGAGCTGTTTTTT
TRBV27	NA	TRBJ2-7	many	CASRSGQNPAYEQYF	TGTGCCAGCAGATCCGGACAGAACCCGGCCTACGAGCAGTACTTC
TRBV15	TRBD2	TRBJ2-2	NA	CATSRNLPGGGGELFF	TGTGCCACCAGCAGAAACCTCCCCGGGGGGGGCGGGGAGCTGTTTTTT
TRBV20-1	NA	TRBJ2-1	NA	CSDLNSFRYNEQFF	TGCAGTGATCTTAATAGCTTCCGATACAATGAGCAGTTCTTC
TRBV19	NA	TRBJ1-2	many	CASTTSPVYGYTF	TGTGCCAGTACGACCTCCCCGGTCTATGGCTACACCTTC
TRBV6-1	NA	TRBJ1-3	NA	CASSVWSTGNTIYF	TGTGCCAGCAGTGTTTGGTCCACTGGAAACACCATATATTTT
TRBV7-3	NA	TRBJ2-1	many	CASSLTVDNEQFF	TGTGCCAGCAGCTTAACGGTTGACAATGAGCAGTTCTTC
TRBV6-2/TRBV6-3	TRBD1	TRBJ1-5	few	CASSEGTGGVQPQHF	TGTGCCAGCAGTGAAGGGACAGGTGGCGTTCAGCCCCAGCATTTT
TRBV6-2/TRBV6-3	TRBD1	TRBJ2-7	few	CASRDRVGEQYF	TGTGCCAGCAGGGACAGGGTAGGAGAGCAGTACTTC
TRBV9	NA	TRBJ1-6	NA	CASSSTTLGSDNSPLHF	TGTGCCAGCAGCTCCACGACATTGGGGTCAGATAATTCACCCCTCCACTTT
TRBV6-2/TRBV6-3	NA	TRBJ1-1	NA	CASSYLAVPNTEAFF	TGTGCCAGCAGTTACTTGGCAGTTCCGAACACTGAAGCTTTCTTT
TRBV19	NA	TRBJ1-6	medium-sized	CASSRAGNSPLHF	TGTGCCAGTAGTCGGGCGGGGAATTCACCCCTCCACTTT